Each of the 4 T cell receptor beta chains below was sequenced from the same sample in a study of T cell repertoires in cytomegalovirus infection (dated by TCRdb to about 2019). TCRdb records Illumina HiSeq 1500 as the sequencer. TCRdb cleaned the public reads at Q25 with fastp, built clones with MiXCR and kept in-frame beta chains. Under each unique CDR3 protein, matching rows form one entry showing the most common genes and DNA. This sample lists about half a million distinct CDR3 sequences; about 42% were detected once. The ten largest clones add up to around 44% of the sample. Antigen specificity for these receptors is unknown. The sample's treatment or condition label, in plain terms: in vitro stimulation with specific CMV peptide epitopes to enrich CMV-specific T cells. The material sequenced was cultured PBMCs, taken from culture after CMV antigen stimulation. These receptors all come from a human donor in good health (CMV status not recorded). Some clones in this sample may be carry-over from other donors' samples.

Many counts were recorded for this clonotype. Written as DNA, the CDR3 is TGTGCCAGCAGCCTAGTGAAGTCTTACTCCTACGAGCAGTACTTC. Protein product: CASSLVKSYSYEQYF. The V and J genes are TRBV7-2 and TRBJ2-7; D is unclear. From germline, CDR1 is SGHTA and CDR2 FQGNSA. The V end was cut by 5 bases, the J end by 0 bases, with 14 bases between. The CDR3 loop spans 15 amino acids.

V is TRBV7-2 and J is TRBJ1-5; D uncertain. The germline V gene has CDR1 SGHTA and CDR2 FQGNSA. The CDR3 has 13 residues. Trimming took 5 bases from V and 7 from J, leaving 12 bases between them. The CDR3 coding sequence is TGTGCCAGCAGCCCGGGGTACCGCCAGCCCCAGCATTTT. This gives the protein CASSPGYRQPQHF. Full variable domain (remainder filled in from reference TRBV7-2 and TRBJ1-5): GAGVSQSPSNKVTEKGKDVELRCDPISGHTALYWYRQSLGQGLEFLIYFQGNSAPDKSGLPSDRFSAERTGGSVSTLTIQRTQQEDSAVYLCASSPGYRQPQHFGDGTRLSIL.

The V and J genes are TRBV25-1 and TRBJ2-7, with D unclear. Looked up from germline, CDR1 is MGHDK and CDR2 is SYGVNS. This CDR3 has 12 residues. Trimming shortened V by 2 bases and J by 9 bases, and 11 bases separated the two germline ends. CDR3 loop: CASSEGPLGQYF. The CDR3 DNA follows: TGTGCCAGCAGTGAAGGTCCTCTGGGGCAGTACTTC.

The V and J genes are TRBV7-2 and TRBJ2-7; D call uncertain. Germline-derived CDR1 and CDR2 are SGHTA and FQGNSA. Trimming shortened V by 5 bases and J by 3 bases, and 8 bases separated the two germline ends. CDR3 size: 12 residues. The CDR3 nucleotides read TGTGCCAGCAGCGTATCCCTCTACGAGCAGTACTTC. Its translation: CASSVSLYEQYF.